Each of the 21 T cell receptor beta chains below was sequenced from the same sample in a study of T cells in Graves' hyperthyroidism and ophthalmopathy. Amplified TCR beta CDR3 regions came from RNA transcripts. The HTBI primer set was used in a first-round RT-PCR of the TCR CDR3. TCRdb re-analysed the multiplex PCR reads in MiXCR, keeping a single row per CDR3 protein. The sample records about 590,000 distinct CDR3 sequences, 14% being singletons. The material sequenced was blood. Every receptor here comes from a young woman with Graves' ophthalmopathy.

This clonotype showed up just a few times. The V call is TRBV29-1, the J call TRBJ2-7; 7 nucleotides match TRBD2. The length of the CDR3 is 11 residues. Germline V lookup: CDR1 SQVTM, CDR2 ANQGSEA. V dropped 6 bases and J dropped 5; count of bases not matched to a gene: 4. Written as DNA, the CDR3 is TGCAGCGTGGGGGGGACGGACGAGCAGTACTTC. This codes for CSVGGTDEQYF.

The gene calls are TRBV4-3 and TRBJ2-6, with D unclear. The V gene lost 1 base and the J gene lost 4 bases, with 2 bases spanning the gap. There are 13 residues in the CDR3. Germline V gene lookup returns CDR1 LGHNA and CDR2 YSLEER. CDR3 sequence: CASSQVGANVLTF. Written as DNA, the CDR3 is TGCGCCAGCAGCCAAGTAGGGGCCAACGTCCTGACTTTC.

This clonotype occurred many times. This rearrangement joins TRBV6-1 to TRBJ2-1; 9 bases line up with TRBD2. V lost 6 bases, J lost 5 bases, and 8 bases stayed unmatched. Germline V gene sequence: CDR1 MNHNS, CDR2 SASEGT. The CDR3 consists of 15 residues. The DNA for the CDR3 is TGTGCCAGCAGCCGCACTAGCGGGCTAAACAATGAGCAGTTCTTC. This sequence encodes CASSRTSGLNNEQFF.

This clonotype was seen at least ten times. CDR3 sequence (DNA): TGCAGTGCTAGCGTTTTACGGGACAGGGGCCCCTACAATGAGCAGTTCTTC. Translated: CSASVLRDRGPYNEQFF. V is TRBV20-1 and J is TRBJ2-1; 10 nucleotides match TRBD1. J gave up 2 bases and V 3 bases, and 10 bases lay outside the gene matches. Looked up from germline, CDR1 is DFQATT and CDR2 is SNEGSKA (reference sequence). The CDR3 spans 17 residues.

This clonotype was recorded only once. The chain is built from TRBV25-1 and TRBJ1-3; D is perhaps TRBD1 (5 bases). The V gene's germline CDR1 is MGHDK and CDR2 SYGVNS. This CDR3 spans 12 amino acids. The V gene lost 4 bases and the J gene lost 10 bases, with 11 bases spanning the gap. The chain's CDR3 is CASSAQGGTIYF. The CDR3 region has the DNA TGTGCCAGCAGTGCGCAGGGAGGAACCATATATTTT.

This clonotype showed up just a few times. V and J are TRBV6-1 and TRBJ2-2; 7 bases map to TRBD1. This CDR3 comprises 14 residues. V was clipped by 3 bases and J by 11 bases; unmatched bases: 9. Germline V lookup: CDR1 MNHNS, CDR2 SASEGT. This CDR3 reads CASSDRQGLRELFF. DNA of the CDR3: TGTGCCAGCAGTGACCGACAGGGATTAAGAGAGCTGTTTTTT.

This clonotype has a count of ten or more. The chain links TRBV27 to TRBJ2-4; 9 nucleotides match TRBD2. Germline CDR1 reads MNHEY; CDR2 reads SMNVEV (reference sequence). J was trimmed by 1 base and V by 5 bases; bases with no gene match: 6. The CDR3 contains 16 residues. CDR3 sequence reads: CASSPRGGFAKNIQYF. The CDR3 DNA is TGTGCCAGCAGTCCGCGGGGGGGGTTCGCCAAAAACATTCAGTACTTC.

This clonotype was seen more than once but under ten times. The CDR3 bases are TGTGCCAGCAGTTGGACAGGGGGGTGTAGCAATCAGCCCCAGCATTTT. This gives the protein CASSWTGGCSNQPQHF. V is TRBV6-9 and J is TRBJ1-5; TRBD1 aligns across 10 bases. CDR1 is MNHGY, CDR2 SVAAGI, per germline. The CDR3 loop spans 16 amino acids. The V gene end was trimmed by 4 bases and the J gene end by 0 bases; junction bases not matched to a gene: 3.

This clonotype was counted at least ten times. The V gene is TRBV7-6, the J gene TRBJ1-2, with 10 bases aligning to TRBD1. CDR1 and CDR2 (germline): SGHVS, FNYEAQ. Trimming took 1 base from V and 5 from J; bases not matched to a gene: 4. CDR3 length equals 15 residues. CDR3 DNA: TGTGCCAGCAGCTTAGGACAGGGGGCCTTATATGGCTACACCTTC. As protein: CASSLGQGALYGYTF.

This clonotype has ten or more counts. The chain is built from TRBV12-3 or TRBV12-4 and TRBJ1-5, with TRBD1 matching 9 bases. The CDR3 extends over 14 amino acids. After removal of 7 bases from V and 1 base from J, the junction contained 2 bases not matched to a gene. The CDR3 DNA follows: TGTGCCAGCATTACAGGGGGCAGCAATCAGCCCCAGCATTTT. Translation gives CASITGGSNQPQHF.

This clonotype came up a few times. The chain links TRBV7-9 to TRBJ1-5, with D unclear. V was shortened by 1 base and J by 4 bases, with 11 bases between the two germline ends. Germline CDR1 reads SEHNR; CDR2 reads FQNEAQ (reference sequence). The CDR3 totals 15 residues. CDR3 loop: CASSLDSVINQPQHF. DNA of the CDR3: TGTGCCAGCAGCTTAGACTCGGTGATTAATCAGCCCCAGCATTTT.

The chain employs TRBV2 and TRBJ1-1, with D possibly being TRBD1 (6 bases). V lost 3 bases and J 6 bases, leaving 14 bases between the germline ends. Germline CDR1 is SNHLY and CDR2 is FYNNEI. The CDR3 loop spans 14 amino acids. The CDR3 here is CASSDQGAGAEAFF. The DNA of the CDR3 is TGTGCCAGCAGTGATCAAGGGGCAGGGGCTGAAGCTTTCTTT.

Only a few counts were recorded for this clonotype. The CDR3 sequence: CSVPGRFTDTQYF. CDR3 sequence (DNA): TGCAGTGTACCGGGCAGATTCACAGATACGCAGTATTTT. The chain couples TRBV20-1 to TRBJ2-3; no clear D gene. V dropped 7 bases and J dropped 2 bases, with 13 bases sitting between them. Germline CDR1 DFQATT, CDR2 SNEGSKA (reference sequence). The CDR3 sequence is 13 residues long.

This clonotype was detected a few times. The chain links TRBV5-5 to TRBJ1-3; D not certain. This CDR3 contains 18 residues. Germline V lookup: CDR1 SGHKS, CDR2 YYEKEE (reference sequence). The V end lost 0 bases, the J end lost 3 bases, and 19 bases lay between the germline ends. CDR3 DNA sequence: TGTGCCAGCAGCTTGGCTTGGGTAGATTGGACTGGTGGAAACACCATATATTTT. It encodes CASSLAWVDWTGGNTIYF.

This clonotype was observed at least ten times. The rearrangement joins TRBV28 to TRBJ1-1; D not resolved. The CDR3 spans 13 residues. The germline gives CDR1 MDHEN, CDR2 SYDVKM. V gave up 10 bases and J gave up 2 bases, with 14 bases separating them. The CDR3 spells CATLAVLNTEAFF. The CDR3 DNA is TGTGCCACCCTCGCCGTTTTAAACACTGAAGCTTTCTTT.

This clonotype was recorded at least ten times. The rearrangement uses TRBV9 and TRBJ2-7, with 9 positions matching TRBD2. With V trimmed by 5 bases and J by 5 bases, 11 bases remained unmatched. Germline-derived CDR1 and CDR2 are SGDLS and YYNGEE. CDR3 size: 15 residues. As DNA, the CDR3 is TGTGCCAGCAGGGCGGGACTAGCTGATACTAACGAGCAGTACTTC. Its translation: CASRAGLADTNEQYF.

CDR3 region: CASTPNVRTEAFF. CDR3 coding DNA: TGTGCCAGCACCCCCAATGTGCGGACTGAAGCTTTCTTT. This sequence joins TRBV28 and TRBJ1-1; no reliable D call. The germline V gene has CDR1 MDHEN and CDR2 SYDVKM. Trimming cost V 7 bases and J 5 bases, with 14 bases left between them. The CDR3 is made up of 13 amino acids.

This clonotype was detected many times. The genes are TRBV28 and TRBJ2-7; TRBD1 or TRBD2 may be the D gene (5 bases each). The CDR3 runs 16 residues. CDR1 MDHEN and CDR2 SYDVKM come from the germline V gene. Trimming stripped 5 bases from V and 6 bases from J, with 23 bases between. The CDR3 region is CASSGVGDWNGGEQYF. CDR3 coding DNA: TGTGCCAGCAGTGGAGTGGGGGATTGGAACGGTGGCGAGCAGTACTTC.

This clonotype was found many times. The chain carries TRBV5-6 and TRBJ1-2; 7 nucleotides agree with TRBD1. In germline, CDR1 is SGHDT, CDR2 YYEEEE. The CDR3 consists of 16 residues. V was pared by 0 bases and J by 0 bases, with 5 bases of the junction left unmatched. CDR3 nucleotides: TGTGCCAGCAGCTTGGTGACAGGGAGAGCTAACTATGGCTACACCTTC. Translation: CASSLVTGRANYGYTF.

For this clonotype: Just one base apart from a much larger clone, this may be a read error. This chain joins TRBV7-3 and TRBJ2-3; D remains unclear. Trimming shortened V by 5 bases and J by 6 bases, and 12 bases separated the two germline ends. This CDR3 is built from 13 residues. Germline CDR1 reads SGHTA; CDR2 reads FQGTGA. Here the CDR3 DNA reads TGTGCCAGCAGCGATGGAAATACCGATACGCAGTATTTT. It encodes CASSDGNTDTQYF. Supplemented by reference TRBV7-3 and TRBJ2-3, the full variable domain reads GAGVSQTPSNKVTEKGKYVELRCDPISGHTALYWYRQSLGQGPEFLIYFQGTGAADDSGLPNDRFFAVRPEGSVSTLKIQRTERGDSAVYLCASSDGNTDTQYFGPGTRLTVL.

In this sample, this clonotype turned up many times. The CDR3 DNA is TGTGCCAGCTGGGGGACTAGCGGGGCGCAGTATTTT. Protein: CASWGTSGAQYF. The rearrangement joins TRBV2 to TRBJ2-3, with 13 positions matching TRBD2. Germline assignment: CDR1 SNHLY and CDR2 FYNNEI. V trimming: 8 bases; J trimming: 10 bases; junction bases outside the gene matches: 3. CDR3 size: 12 residues.